Sequencing of this TCR beta chain was carried out in a study of regulatory T cells in long-lasting Graves disease. Study-wide points: Patients whose Graves' disease persisted exhibited lower TCR diversity than those newly diagnosed.

Ten or more counts support this clonotype. Antigen unknown. Library construction for TCR beta used iRepertoire HTBI primers and Arm-PCR of CDR3 regions. One entry per CDR3 protein, called by TCRdb with MiXCR from the multiplex PCR reads. This table has under 800,000 distinct CDR3 sequences, 15% to 20% appearing once. Germline V CDR1 and CDR2: SNHLY, FYNNEI. CDR3 length: 13 amino acids. The V gene lost 2 bases and the J gene lost 5 bases, with 9 bases spanning the gap. Time point of the sample: newly diagnosed GD, antithyroid drugs for less than 3 months. The TCR library was made from RNA that had been extracted from PBMCs in TRIzol. Another study also made use of these data, one on T cells in Graves' hyperthyroidism and ophthalmopathy. From that second work: Before onset, by a median of about six months, the model predicted ophthalmopathy.

This sequence originates from a woman aged 25 to 45 with Graves disease. The chain couples TRBV2 to TRBJ2-5, with D tentatively TRBD1 or TRBD2 (6 bases each). The material was peripheral blood mononuclear cells (PBMCs), obtained at new diagnosis, from a patient treated with antithyroid drugs. The CDR3 spells CASSERGGETQYF. CDR3 coding DNA: TGTGCCAGCAGTGAAAGAGGGGGGGAGACCCAGTACTTC.